This passage covers 12 T cell receptor beta chains from one sample sequenced in a study of blood T cell repertoires in COVID-19. Method: immunoSEQ multiplex PCR; TCRdb's copy keeps in-frame clones and lacks some. This sample has roughly 82,000 clones, with roughly 87% found just once. Sequenced: peripheral blood. All receptors come from a woman between 50 and 59 years old in a cohort sampled during active COVID-19.

This chain links TRBV7-9 with TRBJ2-7, with TRBD2 as a possible D gene (6 bases). Germline CDR1 is SEHNR and CDR2 is FQNEAQ (reference sequence). This CDR3 contains 15 residues. V dropped 5 bases and J dropped 4 bases, with 18 bases sitting between them. CDR3 loop: CASSQEAGNVYEQYF. In DNA form, the CDR3 reads TGTGCCAGCAGCCAGGAGGCGGGGAACGTGTACGAGCAGTACTTC.

V gene TRBV29-1 combines with J gene TRBJ2-1, with TRBD2 as a possible D gene (7 bases). This CDR3 comprises 14 residues. V lost 2 bases and J lost 0, with 8 bases in between. Germline CDR1 and CDR2: SQVTM and ANQGSEA. In DNA form, the CDR3 reads TGCAGCGTTGAAAGGGGGGGCTCCTACAATGAGCAGTTCTTC. It codes for CSVERGGSYNEQFF.

This chain joins TRBV5-4 and TRBJ2-7; 7 bases map to TRBD2. This CDR3 comprises 15 residues. J gave up 5 bases and V 5 bases, and 13 bases lay outside the gene matches. Germline CDR1 SGHNT, CDR2 YYREEE (reference sequence). The CDR3 loop reads CASRKGGDYGDEQYF. CDR3 DNA sequence: TGTGCCAGCAGGAAAGGAGGGGACTATGGCGACGAGCAGTACTTC.

In DNA, the CDR3 is TGTGCCAGCTCACCAGCGTACCAAGAGACCCAGTACTTC. Its translation is CASSPAYQETQYF. The chain recombines TRBV18 with TRBJ2-5; the D is unclear. The length of the CDR3 is 13 residues. Trimming cost V 2 bases and J 0 bases, with 4 bases left between them. The germline V gene has CDR1 KGHSH and CDR2 LQKENI.

The rearrangement uses TRBV27 and TRBJ1-5; 8 nucleotides align to TRBD1. CDR1 and CDR2 (germline): MNHEY, SMNVEV (reference sequence). CDR3 size: 15 residues. The trim removed 4 bases at V and 5 bases at J, leaving 7 bases unmatched. CDR3 protein: CASSSPGTGDQPQHF. CDR3 DNA: TGTGCCAGCAGTTCGCCCGGGACAGGTGATCAGCCCCAGCATTTT.

The chain joins TRBV2 to TRBJ1-2; no firm D call. Trimming took off 6 bases at V and 4 bases at J, with 6 bases between the two ends. There are 11 residues in the CDR3. Germline CDR1 and CDR2: SNHLY and FYNNEI. For the CDR3, the DNA is TGTGCCAGCAGCGGGATCTATGGCTACACCTTC. Protein sequence: CASSGIYGYTF.

This rearrangement joins TRBV2 to TRBJ2-1; D is perhaps TRBD2 (5 bases). V shed 6 bases and J shed 7 bases, with 13 bases lying between them. Germline-derived CDR1 and CDR2 are SNHLY and FYNNEI. The CDR3 has 13 amino acids. The CDR3 sequence: CASRGEEKNEQFF. CDR3 nucleotides: TGTGCCAGCAGGGGAGAAGAGAAGAATGAGCAGTTCTTC.

The rearrangement uses TRBV28 and TRBJ2-1; TRBD2 matches 11 bases. CDR1 and CDR2 (germline): MDHEN, SYDVKM. V shed 0 bases, J shed 5 bases, and the junction held 9 bases outside the gene matches. The CDR3 consists of 18 residues. In DNA, the CDR3 is TGTGCCAGCAGTTTATGGCCCCGGACTAGCGGGTACCACAATGAGCAGTTCTTC. This codes for CASSLWPRTSGYHNEQFF.

The chain has TRBV2 and TRBJ1-6; TRBD1 aligns across 9 bases. The CDR3 covers 15 residues. CDR1 and CDR2 from the germline V gene are SNHLY and FYNNEI. V shed 5 bases, J shed 6 bases, and the junction held 5 bases outside the gene matches. The CDR3 nucleotides read TGTGCCAGCAGTTCCCGACAGGGGGTTAATTCACCCCTCCACTTT. It yields the protein CASSSRQGVNSPLHF.

The chain couples TRBV6-5 to TRBJ1-1, with no clear D. CDR1 is MNHEY and CDR2 is SVGAGI in the germline V gene. This CDR3 contains 12 residues. Trimming stripped 6 bases from V and 5 bases from J, with 10 bases between. DNA of the CDR3: TGTGCCAGCAGCCCCCCGGGGACTGAAGCTTTCTTT. This codes for CASSPPGTEAFF.

V usage is TRBV6-5 and J usage is TRBJ2-1, with 16 bases that match TRBD2. With 6 bases clipped from V and 14 bases from J, the junction kept 10 bases outside the gene matches. Looked up from germline, CDR1 is MNHEY and CDR2 is SVGAGI. This CDR3 region has 15 residues. The CDR3 DNA follows: TGTGCCAGCAGCCCCGGGACTAGCGGGAGGGCCTCCGAGTTCTTC. It yields the protein CASSPGTSGRASEFF.

The J gene is TRBJ1-5, the V gene TRBV3-1 (or the pseudogene TRBV3-2); D unresolved. This CDR3 contains 16 residues. The germline gives CDR1 LGHDT, CDR2 YNNKEL (reference sequence). V was shortened by 0 bases and J by 0 bases, with 9 bases between the two germline ends. In nucleotides, the CDR3 is TGTGCCAGCAGCCAAGATCTTGAGGCTAGCAATCAGCCCCAGCATTTT. Translating it yields CASSQDLEASNQPQHF.